Listed below are T cell receptor beta chains from one sample, sequenced in a study of T-cell memory formation after mild COVID-19. Via MiXCR, TCRdb re-called the 5' RACE reads, giving one row per CDR3 protein. Of around 340,000 distinct CDR3 sequences in the sample, less than 20% were seen once. Sequenced material: PBMCs or a T cell subset sorted from them (not recorded which). The receptors originated from a young man who had mild COVID-19 (a few samples of this study predate the infection). Cell type and time point are not known. Both conserved end residues are part of each CDR3. The order of the fields is J gene, V gene, clone size, D gene, CDR3 DNA, CDR3 protein. The D gene is left open where the match is weak. Expanded clones get a size class; other rows say once, few or many, or leave the size out.

>TRBJ2-7|TRBV2|few|.
TGTGCCAGCAGTGAAGCAGGTCCCTACGAGCAGTACTTC
CASSEAGPYEQYF
>TRBJ2-1|TRBV30|few|TRBD2
TGTGCCTGGAGCGCCGGACTAGCGGCATACAATGAGCAGTTCTTC
CAWSAGLAAYNEQFF
>TRBJ1-1|TRBV7-2|few|TRBD1
TGTGCCAGCAGCTTAGCTAGGGGGCACACTGAAGCTTTCTTT
CASSLARGHTEAFF
>TRBJ2-4|TRBV5-1|.|TRBD2
TGCGCCAGCAGCTTGGAGCGGGGGGGCCGAGACATTCAGTACTTC
CASSLERGGRDIQYF
>TRBJ2-1|TRBV19|.|TRBD2
TGTGCCAGTAGGACTCCGGGAGGGATCACTACGAATGAGCAGTTCTTC
CASRTPGGITTNEQFF
>TRBJ2-5|TRBV7-2|.|.
TGTGCCAGCAGCTCACCGGGGCCGGCTGAGACCCAGTACTTC
CASSSPGPAETQYF
>TRBJ2-7|TRBV10-2|few|TRBD1
TGCGCCAGCAGTGGGGTCGACAGGGGGCTCGAGCAGTACTTC
CASSGVDRGLEQYF
>TRBJ2-5|TRBV10-3|few|TRBD2
TGTGCCATCAGTGAGCCAGCGGGGGGGCCTATGGAGACCCAGTACTTC
CAISEPAGGPMETQYF
>TRBJ1-1|TRBV7-9|.|.
TGTGCCAGCAGCTCGGGCTGGGGGGAAGCCCTTGAAGCTTTCTTT
CASSSGWGEALEAFF
>TRBJ2-5|TRBV12-3/TRBV12-4|few|.
TGTGCCAGCAGCCCCAGCCGGGCACAACAAGAGACCCAGTACTTC
CASSPSRAQQETQYF
>TRBJ2-2|TRBV9|.|.
TGTGCCAGCAGCGCCGGGACGCTTTTCACCGGGGAGCTGTTTTTT
CASSAGTLFTGELFF
>TRBJ2-3|TRBV7-3|few|.
TGTGCCAGCAGCTCAAGCGGGACAGCCGCAGATACGCAGTATTTT
CASSSSGTAADTQYF
>TRBJ2-7|TRBV12-3/TRBV12-4|.|.
TGTGCCAGCAGTTTCTCAGGGCCCTACGAGCAGTACTTC
CASSFSGPYEQYF
>TRBJ2-3|TRBV14|few|.
TGTGCCAGCAGCCAGTTCCAGTCCACAGATACGCAGTATTTT
CASSQFQSTDTQYF
>TRBJ2-2|TRBV12-3/TRBV12-4|few|TRBD2
TGTGCCAGCAGAGCACCGCGGGGGGGGGACACCGGGGAGCTGTTTTTT
CASRAPRGGDTGELFF
>TRBJ1-1|TRBV12-3/TRBV12-4|many|.
TGTGCCAGCAGTTTTGGGGGGATGAACACTGAAGCTTTCTTT
CASSFGGMNTEAFF
>TRBJ1-2|TRBV7-6|once|.
TGTGCCAGCAGCGATTATACCAGGGTGGGCTACACCTTC
CASSDYTRVGYTF
>TRBJ2-1|TRBV7-8|.|TRBD2
TGTGCCAGCAGCGAGCGGGGGGGCTCCTACAATGAGCAGTTCTTC
CASSERGGSYNEQFF
>TRBJ2-5|TRBV12-3/TRBV12-4|many|.
TGTGCCAGCAGCTACAACTCACAAGAGACCCAGTACTTC
CASSYNSQETQYF
>TRBJ1-1|TRBV5-1|.|.
TGCGCCAGCAGCCCTTATTGGAGTAACACTGAAGCTTTCTTT
CASSPYWSNTEAFF
>TRBJ1-2|TRBV11-2|few|.
TGTGCCAGCAGCTCAATCCAGGACCGCGGCGGCTACACCTTC
CASSSIQDRGGYTF
>TRBJ1-1|TRBV20-1|.|.
TGCAGTGCTAGTAGGTCCACTGAAGCTTTCTTT
CSASRSTEAFF
>TRBJ1-6|TRBV10-3|few|.
TGTGCCATCAAGTTCGGGGCCCGCTCACCCCTCCACTTT
CAIKFGARSPLHF
>TRBJ2-5|TRBV4-2|.|TRBD2
TGTGCCAGCAGCCAAGAACTAGCGACTGAGACCCAGTACTTC
CASSQELATETQYF
>TRBJ2-7|TRBV10-3|.|TRBD1
TGTGCCATCAGTGGGACAGGGGGATTCGAGCAGTACTTC
CAISGTGGFEQYF
>TRBJ1-4|TRBV2|.|.
TGTGCCAGCGCCCGGGGTCGTAATGAAAAACTGTTTTTT
CASARGRNEKLFF
>TRBJ2-2|TRBV5-1|few|.
TGCGCCAGCAGCTTGTTCACCGGGGAGCTGTTTTTT
CASSLFTGELFF
>TRBJ2-7|TRBV4-3|.|.
TGCGCCAGCAGCCAAGACTCAGGACGTAGCTCCTACGAGCAGTACTTC
CASSQDSGRSSYEQYF
>TRBJ2-7|TRBV5-1|few|TRBD1
TGCGCCAGCAGCCTAACGGGACAGAACTACGAGCAGTACTTC
CASSLTGQNYEQYF
>TRBJ2-3|TRBV5-1|once|TRBD2
TGCGCCAGCAGCTTGGGACTCGTAAGCGGGGCTAGCACAGATACGCAGTATTTT
CASSLGLVSGASTDTQYF
>TRBJ2-5|TRBV5-1|few|TRBD2
TGCGCCAGCAGCCGGGCGGGGGGCCGGGAGGAGACCCAGTACTTC
CASSRAGGREETQYF
>TRBJ2-5|TRBV7-3|.|.
TGTGCCAGCAGCTTAGGAGGGGGTCATGAGGGGACCCAGTACTTC
CASSLGGGHEGTQYF
>TRBJ2-1|TRBV6-2/TRBV6-3|many|TRBD2
TGTGCCAGCAGTCCTCTAGCGGGGGAGTACAATGAGCAGTTCTTC
CASSPLAGEYNEQFF
>TRBJ1-1|TRBV19|.|.
TGTGCCAGTAGTTCACCGGGACACAACACTGAAGCTTTCTTT
CASSSPGHNTEAFF
>TRBJ1-5|TRBV20-1|.|.
TGCAGTGCTAGAGAGAATCAGCCCCAGCATTTT
CSARENQPQHF
>TRBJ2-3|TRBV7-2|.|TRBD1
TGTGCCAGCAGCTCCCGGGACAGGGGCTGGCAGTATTTT
CASSSRDRGWQYF
>TRBJ2-7|TRBV5-1|.|.
TGCGCCAGCAGCTTGGTTCTCGGGGGTCTTTACGAGCAGTACTTC
CASSLVLGGLYEQYF
>TRBJ1-6|TRBV4-1|many|.
TGCGCCAGCAGCCAAGAAGTCACAGCCGACTCACCCCTCCACTTT
CASSQEVTADSPLHF
>TRBJ2-1|TRBV11-1|many|.
TGTGCCAGCAGCCGAGGAGACAATGAGCAGTTCTTC
CASSRGDNEQFF
>TRBJ2-1|TRBV20-1|many|TRBD2
TGCAGTGCTAGATTCTCCTACCGGGGGGTGAATGAGCAGTTCTTC
CSARFSYRGVNEQFF
>TRBJ2-2|TRBV11-1|.|.
TGTGCCAGCAGCCATATAACCGGGGAGCTGTTTTTT
CASSHITGELFF
>TRBJ1-5|TRBV20-1|few|.
TGCAGTGCTAGGCCGTATGGTCAGCCCCAGCATTTT
CSARPYGQPQHF
>TRBJ2-7|TRBV15|many|.
TGTGCCACCAGCAGAGGCCCGGACACTGCCTACGAGCAGTACTTC
CATSRGPDTAYEQYF
>TRBJ2-5|TRBV29-1|.|.
TGCAGCGTTCGCGGGACAGCTATACAAGAGACCCAGTACTTC
CSVRGTAIQETQYF
>TRBJ2-5|TRBV7-8|many|TRBD1
TGTGCCAGCAGCACAGGGGGGGAGACCCAGTACTTC
CASSTGGETQYF
>TRBJ2-1|TRBV7-2|.|TRBD2
TGTGCCAGCAGCCTAGCGGGGGGAAGAGAAGAGCAGTTCTTC
CASSLAGGREEQFF
>TRBJ2-3|TRBV5-1|.|.
TGCGCCAGCAGCGTGGGCCCCGGCACAGATACGCAGTATTTT
CASSVGPGTDTQYF
>TRBJ1-4|TRBV6-5|few|.
TGTGCCAGCAGACCCCTCGGGGTTGAAAAACTGTTTTTT
CASRPLGVEKLFF
>TRBJ2-5|TRBV5-1|few|.
TGCGCCAGCAGTTTCTCCCGACAGCCTGAAGAGACCCAGTACTTC
CASSFSRQPEETQYF
>TRBJ1-5|TRBV24-1|once|.
TGTGCCACCAAGGACGTCGGACAGCGAATTAGCAATCAGCCCCAGCATTTT
CATKDVGQRISNQPQHF
>TRBJ2-1|TRBV10-3|.|.
TGTGCCATCAGGACCCCACTAGCCAGTGAGCAGTTCTTC
CAIRTPLASEQFF
>TRBJ1-4|TRBV7-9|.|.
TGTGCCAGCAGCTTGGTAGGAGAGTCAAATGAAAAACTGTTTTTT
CASSLVGESNEKLFF
>TRBJ2-7|TRBV30|few|.
TGTGCCACTACCTGGGCTTCCTACGAGCAGTACTTC
CATTWASYEQYF
>TRBJ1-6|TRBV7-3|few|.
TGTGCCAGCCGACACCGGACAGAATCCACCCATTATAATTCACCCCTCCACTTT
CASRHRTESTHYNSPLHF
>TRBJ2-2|TRBV5-8|.|.
TGTGCCAGCAACCCGCAAGGGGGGACCGGGGAGCTGTTTTTT
CASNPQGGTGELFF
>TRBJ1-6|TRBV5-1|.|TRBD1
TGCGCCAGCAGCTTGGCCGTGACAGGGGATGGGTCACCCCTCCACTTT
CASSLAVTGDGSPLHF
>TRBJ2-5|TRBV10-3|few|.
TGTGCCATCAAGGGCAGCTCAGAGACCCAGTACTTC
CAIKGSSETQYF
>TRBJ2-4|TRBV7-2|few|.
TGTGCCAGCAGCATGGGACAACCAGCCCAGTACTTC
CASSMGQPAQYF
>TRBJ1-1|TRBV7-2|few|TRBD1
TGTGCCAGCAGACCTGACAGGGCGGGGACTGAAGCTTTCTTT
CASRPDRAGTEAFF
>TRBJ2-3|TRBV28|few|.
TGTGCCAGCAGACCCCCTCGGTCAGATACGCAGTATTTT
CASRPPRSDTQYF